This T cell receptor (beta chain) was captured by sequencing in a study of regulatory T cells in long-lasting Graves disease. Time point defined: newly diagnosed GD, antithyroid drugs for less than 3 months. Scientists built the TCR library using RNA that was extracted from PBMCs. For TCR beta, libraries came from iRepertoire HTBI primers and Arm-PCR of CDR3 regions. TCRdb reprocessed the multiplex PCR reads with MiXCR, giving one entry per CDR3 protein. The sample includes about 210,000 distinct CDR3 sequences, roughly 19% of them seen just once. This clonotype occurred many times. This CDR3 is 15 amino acids long. V lost 5 bases to trimming and J lost 0 bases; unmatched junction nucleotides: 6. Germline lookup yields CDR1 MNHEY and CDR2 SMNVEV (reference sequence). The sample was also linked to a second study, of T cells in Graves' hyperthyroidism and ophthalmopathy.

The sequence was collected from a woman aged 25 to 45 with Graves disease. V and J are TRBV27 and TRBJ2-7; 8 positions agree with TRBD1. This material consisted of peripheral blood mononuclear cells (PBMCs), taken at new diagnosis, from a patient treated with antithyroid drugs. CDR3 nucleotides: TGTGCCAGCAGTACCCTCGGGACAGGCTCCTACGAGCAGTACTTC. It yields the protein CASSTLGTGSYEQYF.